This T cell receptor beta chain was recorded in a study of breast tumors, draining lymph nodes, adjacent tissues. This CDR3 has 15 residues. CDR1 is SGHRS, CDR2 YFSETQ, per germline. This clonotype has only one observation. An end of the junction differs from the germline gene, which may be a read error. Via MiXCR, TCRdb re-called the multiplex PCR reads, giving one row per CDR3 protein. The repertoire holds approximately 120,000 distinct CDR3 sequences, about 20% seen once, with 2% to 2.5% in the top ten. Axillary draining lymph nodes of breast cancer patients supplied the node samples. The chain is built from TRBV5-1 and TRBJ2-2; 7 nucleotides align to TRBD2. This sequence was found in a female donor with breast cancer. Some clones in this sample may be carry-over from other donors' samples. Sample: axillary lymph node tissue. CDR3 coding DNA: TGCGCCAGCAGCTTGGTACTAGCGACTACCGTGGAGCTGTTTTTT. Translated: CASSLVLATTVELFF.